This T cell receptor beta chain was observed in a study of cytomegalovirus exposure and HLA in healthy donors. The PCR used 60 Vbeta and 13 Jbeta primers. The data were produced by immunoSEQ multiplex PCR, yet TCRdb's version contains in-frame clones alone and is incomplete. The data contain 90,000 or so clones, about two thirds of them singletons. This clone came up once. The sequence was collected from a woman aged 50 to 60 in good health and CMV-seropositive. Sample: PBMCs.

The CDR3: CASSEVRNTGELFF. CDR3 coding DNA: TGTGCCAGCAGTGAAGTCAGGAACACCGGGGAGCTGTTTTTT. V and J are TRBV2 and TRBJ2-2; D unresolved. CDR1 is SNHLY and CDR2 is FYNNEI in the germline V gene. Trimming left V 1 base short and J 1 base short, with 4 bases between. CDR3 length: 14 amino acids.